This TCR beta chain was sequenced for a study of T cell responses to AZD1222 COVID-19 vaccine. Study-level results: Elevations in Spike-specific TCR breadth and depth followed administration of two AZD1222 doses. Seropositivity was recorded at baseline in only a handful of AZD1222 recipients. Within unmutated variant regions lay the reported targets of nearly half of spike-specific TCRs.

Data came from immunoSEQ multiplex PCR; TCRdb stores just in-frame clones and leaves some out. The sample carries approximately 80,000 clones, more than 80% recorded once. A remark on this clone: As yet, its antigen is unknown.

This CDR3 has 13 residues. Germline V gives CDR1 GTSNPN, CDR2 SVGIG (reference sequence). V lost 2 bases, J lost 3 bases, and 8 bases lay in between. Sequences were derived from peripheral blood, sampled on day 0 of AZD1222 vaccination. This receptor was obtained from an adult in good health. The chain has TRBV30 and TRBJ2-1, with D uncertain. DNA for the CDR3: TGTGCCTGGAGTAGGAGTGTCTACAATGAGCAGTTCTTC. It encodes CAWSRSVYNEQFF.